This T cell receptor (beta chain) was sequenced during a study of T cell repertoires in cytomegalovirus infection. Study summary: Recently identified HLA-C-restricted CMV epitopes and well-studied HLA-B-restricted CMV epitopes were used by the study. Public TCR beta signatures were indicative of both CMV infection and a matching HLA type. Overall study results and limits: The response measured ex vivo was dominated by TCR beta clonotypes (HLA-C-restricted and CMV-specific). Accumulated public TCR beta family frequency recognized individuals carrying CMV together with the relevant HLA.

TCRdb re-derived calls from the reads in MiXCR, one entry per CDR3 protein. The sample has roughly 180,000 distinct CDR3 sequences; about 20% are singletons. The CDR3 consists of 16 residues. The germline V gene has CDR1 LGHNA and CDR2 YSLEER. Losses at the gene ends were 4 bases for V and 2 bases for J; bases not matched to a gene: 9. This clonotype came up a few times. Its antigen remains unidentified. The sequence derives from a human donor in good health (CMV status not recorded). Some clones in this sample may be carry-over from other donors' samples. The chain couples TRBV4-3 to TRBJ2-3, with TRBD2 matching 7 bases. Sample: CD8+ T cells from cultured PBMCs, taken from culture after CMV antigen stimulation. This chain's CDR3 is CASSPVVTSLTDTQYF. The CDR3 coding sequence is TGCGCCAGCAGCCCTGTGGTGACTAGCCTCACAGATACGCAGTATTTT.